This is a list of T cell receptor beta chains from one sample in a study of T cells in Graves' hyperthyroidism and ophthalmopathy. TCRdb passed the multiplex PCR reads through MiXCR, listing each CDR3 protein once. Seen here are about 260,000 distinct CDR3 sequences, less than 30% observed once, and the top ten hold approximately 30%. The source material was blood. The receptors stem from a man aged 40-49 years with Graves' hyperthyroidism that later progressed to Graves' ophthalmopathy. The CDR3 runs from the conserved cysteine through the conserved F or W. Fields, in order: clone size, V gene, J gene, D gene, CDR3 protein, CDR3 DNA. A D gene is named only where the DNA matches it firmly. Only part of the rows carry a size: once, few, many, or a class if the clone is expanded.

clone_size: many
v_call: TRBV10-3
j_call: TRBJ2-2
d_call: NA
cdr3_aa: CATHRDSKNTGELFF
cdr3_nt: TGTGCCACCCACAGGGATTCCAAGAACACCGGGGAGCTGTTTTTT

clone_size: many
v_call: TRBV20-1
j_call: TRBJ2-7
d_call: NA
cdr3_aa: CSARGGIDYEQYF
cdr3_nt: TGCAGTGCTAGAGGAGGAATCGACTACGAGCAGTACTTC

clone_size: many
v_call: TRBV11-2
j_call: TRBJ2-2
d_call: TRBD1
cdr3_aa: CASSSRTGRNTGELFF
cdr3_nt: TGTGCCAGCAGCTCGCGGACAGGGAGGAACACCGGGGAGCTGTTTTTT

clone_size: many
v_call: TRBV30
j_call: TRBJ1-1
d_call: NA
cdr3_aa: CAWRGDLTEAFF
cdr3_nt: TGTGCCTGGAGAGGGGACTTGACTGAAGCTTTCTTT

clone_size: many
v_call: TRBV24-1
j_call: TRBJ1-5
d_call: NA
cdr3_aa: CATSDSPYQPQHF
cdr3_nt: TGTGCCACCAGTGATTCACCATATCAGCCCCAGCATTTT

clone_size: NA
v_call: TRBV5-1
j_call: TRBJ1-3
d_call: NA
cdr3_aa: CASSLDWEGGNTIYF
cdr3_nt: TGCGCCAGCAGCTTGGATTGGGAGGGTGGAAACACCATATATTTT

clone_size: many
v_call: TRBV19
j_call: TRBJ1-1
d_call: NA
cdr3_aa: CASSMLSGRRTEAFF
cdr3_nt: TGTGCCAGTAGCATGCTATCGGGCAGACGCACTGAAGCTTTCTTT

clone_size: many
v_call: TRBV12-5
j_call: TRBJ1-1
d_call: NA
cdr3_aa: CASGLDFAGTEAFF
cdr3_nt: TGTGCTAGTGGTTTGGATTTCGCCGGCACTGAAGCTTTCTTT

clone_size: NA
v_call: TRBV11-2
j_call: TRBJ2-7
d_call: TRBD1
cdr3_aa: CASSWRRARTGWDEQYF
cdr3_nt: TGTGCCAGCAGCTGGAGAAGAGCGCGGACAGGGTGGGATGAGCAGTACTTC

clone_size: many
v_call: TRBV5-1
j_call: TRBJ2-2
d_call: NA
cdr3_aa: CASSLGDSWTGELFF
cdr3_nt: TGCGCCAGCAGCTTGGGAGACAGTTGGACCGGGGAGCTGTTTTTT

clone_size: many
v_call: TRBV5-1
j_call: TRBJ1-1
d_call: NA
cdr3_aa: CASSLSEWTEVFF
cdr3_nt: TGCGCCAGCAGCTTGTCTGAGTGGACTGAAGTTTTCTTT

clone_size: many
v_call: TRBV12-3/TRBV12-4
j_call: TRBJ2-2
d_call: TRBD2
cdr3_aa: CASSLYGGGLTGELFF
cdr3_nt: TGTGCCAGCAGTTTATATGGGGGAGGGCTCACCGGGGAGCTGTTTTTT

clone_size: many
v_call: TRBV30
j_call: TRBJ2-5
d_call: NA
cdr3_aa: CAWRRPGTRGKTQYF
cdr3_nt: TGTGCCTGGAGACGCCCGGGGACTCGAGGCAAGACCCAGTACTTC

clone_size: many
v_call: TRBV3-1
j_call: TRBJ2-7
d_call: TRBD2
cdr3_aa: CASSPGGLVRFGEQYF
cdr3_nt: TGTGCCAGCAGCCCGGGAGGACTAGTTCGATTTGGGGAGCAGTACTTC

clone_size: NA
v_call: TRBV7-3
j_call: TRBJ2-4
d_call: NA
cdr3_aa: CASSLERGNIQYF
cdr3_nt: TGTGCCAGCAGCCTTGAAAGAGGAAACATTCAGTACTTC

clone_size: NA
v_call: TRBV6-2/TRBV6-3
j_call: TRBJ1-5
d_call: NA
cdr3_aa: CASSYEYQPQHF
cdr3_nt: TGTGCCAGCAGTTATGAGTACCAGCCCCAGCATTTT

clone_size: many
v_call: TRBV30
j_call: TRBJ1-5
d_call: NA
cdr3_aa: CAWSATRDSNQPQHF
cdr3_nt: TGTGCCTGGAGTGCAACAAGGGATAGCAATCAGCCCCAGCATTTT

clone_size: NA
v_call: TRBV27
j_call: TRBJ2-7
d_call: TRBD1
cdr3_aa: CASSPGTGAEQYF
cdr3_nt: TGTGCCAGCAGTCCCGGGACAGGGGCCGAGCAGTACTTC

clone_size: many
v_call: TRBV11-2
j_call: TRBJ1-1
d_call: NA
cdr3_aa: CASSAGPLINTEAFF
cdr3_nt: TGTGCCAGCAGCGCGGGACCTCTCATAAACACTGAAGCTTTCTTT

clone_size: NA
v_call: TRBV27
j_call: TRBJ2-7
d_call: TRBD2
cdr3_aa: CASSGISSGSSYEQYF
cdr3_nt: TGTGCCAGCAGCGGAATCTCTAGCGGGAGCTCCTACGAGCAGTACTTC

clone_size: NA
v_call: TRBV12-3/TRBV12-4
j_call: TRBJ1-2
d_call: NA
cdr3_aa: CASSSTGTERYGYTF
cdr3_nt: TGTGCCAGCAGTTCGACCGGGACGGAGCGCTATGGCTACACCTTC

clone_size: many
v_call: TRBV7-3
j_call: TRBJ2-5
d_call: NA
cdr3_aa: CASSLDPGVQETQYF
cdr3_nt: TGTGCCAGCAGCTTAGACCCGGGAGTCCAAGAGACCCAGTACTTC

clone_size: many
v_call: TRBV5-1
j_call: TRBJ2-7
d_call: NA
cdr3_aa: CASSLGRESYEQYF
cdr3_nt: TGCGCCAGCAGCTTGGGGCGGGAATCGTACGAGCAGTACTTC

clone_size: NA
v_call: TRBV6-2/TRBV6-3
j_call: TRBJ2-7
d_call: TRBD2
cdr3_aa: CASSTSETYEQYF
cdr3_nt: TGTGCCAGCAGTACTAGCGAAACCTACGAGCAGTACTTC

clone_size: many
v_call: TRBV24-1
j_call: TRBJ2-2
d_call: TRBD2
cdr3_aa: CATSDSATSSGRGTGELFF
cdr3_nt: TGTGCCACCAGTGATTCGGCCACTTCTAGCGGGAGGGGTACCGGGGAGCTGTTTTTT

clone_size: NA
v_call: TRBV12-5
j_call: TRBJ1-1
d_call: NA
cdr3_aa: CASGLLPANTEAFF
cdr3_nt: TGTGCTAGTGGTTTGTTACCAGCGAACACTGAAGCTTTCTTT

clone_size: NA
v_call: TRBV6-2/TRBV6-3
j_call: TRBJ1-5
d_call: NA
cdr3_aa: CASSYGRAGIYSNQPQHF
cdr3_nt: TGTGCCAGCAGTTACGGGAGGGCGGGGATATATAGCAATCAGCCCCAGCATTTT

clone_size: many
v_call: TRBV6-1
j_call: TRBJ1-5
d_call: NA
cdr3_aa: CASSESHGRSNQPQHF
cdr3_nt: TGTGCCAGCAGTGAAAGTCACGGCCGTAGCAATCAGCCCCAGCATTTT

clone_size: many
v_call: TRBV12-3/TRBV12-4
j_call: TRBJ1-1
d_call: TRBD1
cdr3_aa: CASSLGGQATIGAFF
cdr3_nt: TGTGCCAGCAGTTTAGGGGGACAGGCAACGATTGGAGCTTTCTTT

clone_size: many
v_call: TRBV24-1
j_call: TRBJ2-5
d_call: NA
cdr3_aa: CATSDLFETQYF
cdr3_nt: TGTGCCACCAGTGATTTGTTCGAGACCCAGTACTTC

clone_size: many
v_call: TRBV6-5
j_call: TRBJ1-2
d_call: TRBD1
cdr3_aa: CASSYRDRRHYGYTF
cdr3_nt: TGTGCCAGCAGTTACAGGGACAGACGTCACTATGGCTACACCTTC

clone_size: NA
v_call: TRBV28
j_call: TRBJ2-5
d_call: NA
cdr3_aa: CASSRQSQGIETQYF
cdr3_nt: TGTGCCAGCAGCCGCCAATCACAGGGAATCGAGACCCAGTACTTC

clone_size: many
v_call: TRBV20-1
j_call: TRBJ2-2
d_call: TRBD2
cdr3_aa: CSASAGGNTGELFF
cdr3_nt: TGCAGTGCTAGCGCGGGGGGGAACACCGGGGAGCTGTTTTTT

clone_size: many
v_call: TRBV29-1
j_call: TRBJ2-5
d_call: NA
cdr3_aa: CSVVPLLPNLQETQYF
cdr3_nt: TGCAGCGTTGTTCCTTTGTTGCCCAACCTCCAGGAGACCCAGTACTTC

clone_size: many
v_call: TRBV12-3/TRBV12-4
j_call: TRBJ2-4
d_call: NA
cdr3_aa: CASGKDSSKNIQYF
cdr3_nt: TGTGCCAGCGGGAAGGACAGCTCAAAAAACATTCAGTACTTC

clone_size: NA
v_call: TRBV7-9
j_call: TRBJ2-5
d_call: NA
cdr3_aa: CASGLQETQYF
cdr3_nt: TGTGCCAGCGGTCTTCAAGAGACCCAGTACTTC

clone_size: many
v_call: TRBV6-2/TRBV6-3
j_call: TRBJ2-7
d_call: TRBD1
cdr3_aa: CASSYLRRQGASSYEQYF
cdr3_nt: TGTGCCAGCAGTTACCTGAGGAGACAGGGGGCCAGCTCCTACGAGCAGTACTTC

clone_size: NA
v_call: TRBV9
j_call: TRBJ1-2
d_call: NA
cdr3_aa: CASSPQVGPNYGYTF
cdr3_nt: TGTGCCAGCAGCCCTCAAGTGGGTCCTAACTATGGCTACACCTTC

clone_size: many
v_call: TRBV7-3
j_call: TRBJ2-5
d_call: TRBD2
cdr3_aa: CASSLPSGSEREGYGETQYF
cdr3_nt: TGTGCCAGCAGCTTACCGTCGGGTTCGGAGCGGGAGGGGTATGGAGAGACCCAGTACTTC

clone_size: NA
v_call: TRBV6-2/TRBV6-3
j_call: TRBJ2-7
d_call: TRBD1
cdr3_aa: CASSLTGGLDEQYF
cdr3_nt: TGTGCCAGCAGCCTCACAGGGGGCCTCGACGAGCAGTACTTC

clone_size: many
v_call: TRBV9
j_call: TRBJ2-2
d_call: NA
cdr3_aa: CASSTGGGQFGAGELFF
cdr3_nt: TGTGCCAGCAGCACAGGGGGGGGTCAGTTCGGTGCCGGGGAGCTGTTTTTT

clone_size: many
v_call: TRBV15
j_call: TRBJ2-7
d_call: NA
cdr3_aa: CATSSRTSSYEQYF
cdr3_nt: TGTGCCACCAGCAGCAGGACTTCCTCCTACGAGCAGTACTTC

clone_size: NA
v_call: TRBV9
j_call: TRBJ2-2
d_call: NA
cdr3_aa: CASSVDPTGELFF
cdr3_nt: TGTGCCAGCAGCGTAGATCCGACCGGGGAGCTGTTTTTT

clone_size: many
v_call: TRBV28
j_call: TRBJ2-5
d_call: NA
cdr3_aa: CASCVSRDQETQYF
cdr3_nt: TGTGCCAGCTGCGTGAGTAGGGACCAAGAGACCCAGTACTTC

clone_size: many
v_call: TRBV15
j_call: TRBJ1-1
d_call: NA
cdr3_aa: CATSNMRYTEAFF
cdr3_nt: TGTGCCACCAGCAACATGAGGTACACTGAAGCTTTCTTT

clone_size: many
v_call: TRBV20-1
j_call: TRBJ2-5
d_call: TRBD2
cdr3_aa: CSATWTSGSKTQYF
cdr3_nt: TGCAGTGCTACTTGGACTAGCGGGAGCAAGACCCAGTACTTC

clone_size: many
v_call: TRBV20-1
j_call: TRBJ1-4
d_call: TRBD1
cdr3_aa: CSARGQGRNEKLFF
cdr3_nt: TGCAGTGCTAGGGGACAGGGGCGAAATGAAAAACTGTTTTTT

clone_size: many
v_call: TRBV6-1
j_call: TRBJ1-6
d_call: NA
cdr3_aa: CASRSGSGPNSPLHF
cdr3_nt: TGTGCCAGCAGATCAGGGTCAGGGCCAAATTCACCCCTCCACTTT

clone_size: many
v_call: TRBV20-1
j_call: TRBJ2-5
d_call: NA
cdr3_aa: CSATRVRETQYF
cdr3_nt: TGCAGCGCCACTAGAGTAAGGGAGACCCAGTACTTC

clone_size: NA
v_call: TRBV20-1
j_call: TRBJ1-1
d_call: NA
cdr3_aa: CSAPDSGSAEAFF
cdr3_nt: TGCAGTGCCCCGGACAGCGGATCCGCTGAAGCTTTCTTT

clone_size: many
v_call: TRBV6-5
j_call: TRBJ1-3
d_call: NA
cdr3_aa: CASSTALPNTIYF
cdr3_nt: TGTGCCAGCAGTACAGCTTTACCAAACACCATATATTTT

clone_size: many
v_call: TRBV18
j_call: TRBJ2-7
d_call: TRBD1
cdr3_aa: CASSPRTGNEQYF
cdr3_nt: TGTGCCAGCTCACCACGGACAGGGAACGAGCAGTACTTC

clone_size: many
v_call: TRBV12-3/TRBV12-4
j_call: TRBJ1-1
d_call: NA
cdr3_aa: CASRPGGPFNTEAFF
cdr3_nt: TGTGCCAGCAGGCCTGGAGGTCCCTTCAACACTGAAGCTTTCTTT

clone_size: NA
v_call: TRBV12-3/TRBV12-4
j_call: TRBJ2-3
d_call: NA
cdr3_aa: CASSLWGGTDTQYF
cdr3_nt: TGTGCCAGCAGTTTGTGGGGGGGCACAGATACGCAGTATTTT

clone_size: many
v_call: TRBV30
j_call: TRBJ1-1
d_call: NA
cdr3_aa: CAWRSGTRTEAFF
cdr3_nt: TGTGCCTGGAGGTCAGGTACTCGCACTGAAGCTTTCTTT